A selection of T cell receptor beta chains follows, all from one sample in a study of molecular identifiers for immune sequencing clone quantification. TCRdb reprocessed the PCR reads via MiXCR and lists one record per CDR3 protein. The top ten clones hold about 0.84% of a sample with about 630,000 distinct CDR3 sequences, 25% of them seen once. Sequences were obtained from naive CD8+ T cells from blood, with Jurkat cell RNA spiked in. These receptors all stem from a human donor in good health. Some libraries in this study had Jurkat cell RNA spiked in. Each CDR3 is given with its conserved first and last residue. The D gene is left open where the match is weak. Rows may omit the clone size; those that give it use once, few, many or a size class.

j_call clone_size d_call v_call cdr3_nt cdr3_aa
TRBJ1-2 few TRBD1 TRBV4-1 TGCGCCAGCAGCCAAGATCCGGGACAGAACTATGGCTACACCTTC CASSQDPGQNYGYTF
TRBJ1-5 many - TRBV25-1 TGTGCCAGCCTCAGGACAAGATATAGCAATCAGCCCCAGCATTTT CASLRTRYSNQPQHF
TRBJ2-3 many - TRBV9 TGTGCCAGCAGCGTAGTCCCCAGCACAGATACGCAGTATTTT CASSVVPSTDTQYF
TRBJ1-5 many TRBD1 TRBV6-2/TRBV6-3 TGTGCCAGCACCGAAAGGGACAGGGGCAATCAGCCCCAGCATTTT CASTERDRGNQPQHF
TRBJ2-1 few - TRBV7-6 TGTGCCAGCAGCAGCGAGGGTTCCTACAATGAGCAGTTCTTC CASSSEGSYNEQFF
TRBJ2-7 many - TRBV30 TGTGCCTGGAGTGCGGTAGCTGAGGAGCAGTACTTC CAWSAVAEEQYF
TRBJ1-2 - - TRBV7-9 TGTGCCAGCAGCTTAGCGCGGTTGGGAGACTATGGCTACACCTTC CASSLARLGDYGYTF
TRBJ2-7 many - TRBV27 TGTGCCAGCAGTTTAATTGCGCGAGGGGATTACGAGCAGTACTTC CASSLIARGDYEQYF
TRBJ1-5 many - TRBV14 TGTGCCAGCAGCCAAGTTTCTGGACAGACAAATCAGCCCCAGCATTTT CASSQVSGQTNQPQHF
TRBJ1-5 many - TRBV5-6 TGTGCCAGCACCTATGGACAGCACAATCAGCCCCAGCATTTT CASTYGQHNQPQHF
TRBJ2-3 - TRBD2 TRBV6-2/TRBV6-3 TGTGCCATAAGCGGGAATTTAGGCGATACGCAGTATTTT CAISGNLGDTQYF
TRBJ2-1 - TRBD1 TRBV11-2 TGTGCCAGCAGCGGCGGACAGGGCCCCTACAATGAGCAGTTCTTC CASSGGQGPYNEQFF
TRBJ2-7 - - TRBV6-2/TRBV6-3 TGTGCCAGCAGTTACCGAGAGACGCCCTACGGGCAGTACTTC CASSYRETPYGQYF
TRBJ2-7 many - TRBV20-1 TGCAGTGCTAGGGCTTCCGGGACTGCAGTCCCCTACGAGCAGTACTTC CSARASGTAVPYEQYF
TRBJ1-1 many - TRBV7-2 TGTGCCAGCAGCTTACCAGGCCTCACGGACACTGAAGCTTTCTTT CASSLPGLTDTEAFF
TRBJ2-7 - TRBD2 TRBV7-2 TGTGCCAGCAGCCAATCACTAGCGGGAGTACTTGTTTCCCACCGCTACGAGCAGTACTTC CASSQSLAGVLVSHRYEQYF
TRBJ2-1 - - TRBV4-3 TGCGCCAGCAGCCAAGGTGGCAGGACCTACAATGAGCAGTTCTTC CASSQGGRTYNEQFF
TRBJ1-1 - - TRBV27 TGTGCCTGCAGTTGGGGGGGGTCCACTGAAGCTTTCTTT CACSWGGSTEAFF
TRBJ1-1 many - TRBV2 TGTGCCAGCACCGTCTTTCCTGGAGGGATGAACACTGAAGCTTTCTTT CASTVFPGGMNTEAFF
TRBJ1-1 - TRBD1 TRBV7-7 TGTGCCAGCAGCCCTAGTGAGGGGGCGGTAACTGAAGCTTTCTTT CASSPSEGAVTEAFF
TRBJ1-1 few - TRBV19 TGTGCCAGTAGTATTCCAACACGAAGGGAAGGGGGCACTGAAGCTTTCTTT CASSIPTRREGGTEAFF
TRBJ2-6 - - TRBV19 TGTGCCAGTGGTATAGATAACACTATCTCTGGGGCCAACGTCCTGACTTTC CASGIDNTISGANVLTF
TRBJ1-1 many TRBD1 TRBV6-5 TGTGCCAGCAGTTACGGGACAGCTATGAACACTGAAGCTTTCTTT CASSYGTAMNTEAFF
TRBJ2-2 many - TRBV12-3/TRBV12-4 TGTGCCAGCAGTTTTCCCAGGGATGGGACCGGGGAGCTGTTTTTT CASSFPRDGTGELFF
TRBJ2-3 many - TRBV19 TGTGCCAGTAGTTTACGACAGCTGGATACGCAGTATTTT CASSLRQLDTQYF
TRBJ2-5 few - TRBV7-9 TGTGCCAGCAGCACCCCACTAGTCTCGCAGGAGACCCAGTACTTC CASSTPLVSQETQYF
TRBJ2-4 - TRBD1 TRBV19 TGTGCCAGTAGTCCCGGGACAGGGGCGAGGGGAAACATTCAGTACTTC CASSPGTGARGNIQYF
TRBJ2-7 - - TRBV19 TGTGCCAGTAGTAAGACCCCGGGCGGGTTCGGCGAGCAGTACTTC CASSKTPGGFGEQYF
TRBJ1-5 - - TRBV6-1 TGTGCCAGCAGTGAATATACAGGGCTTCAGCCCCAGCATTTT CASSEYTGLQPQHF
TRBJ1-5 many TRBD1 TRBV15 TGTGCCACCCAGGGGGGAAGGGACAATCAGCCCCAGCATTTT CATQGGRDNQPQHF
TRBJ2-7 - - TRBV27 TGTGCCAGCAGTAAAGGGGCTGGGGCCTACGAGCAGTACTTC CASSKGAGAYEQYF
TRBJ2-3 many TRBD1 TRBV13 TGTGCCAGCAGCTTAGTTGGGACAGGGCAAGATACGCAGTATTTT CASSLVGTGQDTQYF
TRBJ1-1 many - TRBV12-3/TRBV12-4 TGTGCCAGCAGCCTAGGTGGAATCACTGAAGCTTTCTTT CASSLGGITEAFF
TRBJ1-1 many - TRBV6-2/TRBV6-3 TGTGCCAGCAGTTGGGGGTTCACTGAAGCTTTCTTT CASSWGFTEAFF
TRBJ2-7 - - TRBV5-4 TGTGCCAGCAGCTTTAGCAGGGGTAGCTACGAGCAGTACTTC CASSFSRGSYEQYF
TRBJ2-3 many - TRBV2 TGTGCCAGCAGTGAACAGGGGACAGATACGCAGTATTTT CASSEQGTDTQYF
TRBJ2-7 - - TRBV19 TGTGCCAGTAGTATAGATAGCGCCGAGCAGTACTTC CASSIDSAEQYF
TRBJ2-7 - - TRBV6-5 TGTGCCAGCCCCGATGGGACACTAGGCTACGAGCAGTACTTC CASPDGTLGYEQYF